Listed below are T cell receptor beta chains from one sample, sequenced in a study of T cells in Graves' hyperthyroidism and ophthalmopathy. MiXCR, run by TCRdb on the multiplex PCR reads, gives a single entry per CDR3 protein. The data hold 400,000 to 600,000 distinct CDR3 sequences, with less than 25% observed a single time. Material: blood. These receptors came from a young man with Graves' hyperthyroidism. CDR3s include the opening cysteine and the closing phenylalanine or tryptophan. Fields, in order: clone size, D gene, V gene, J gene, CDR3 DNA, CDR3 protein. The D gene is left open where the match is weak. Part of the rows lack a size; the others show once, few, many or a class for expanded clones.

many,NA,TRBV7-8,TRBJ1-2,TGTGCCAGCAGCCAAGACAGAATTAGTAACTATGGCTACACCTTC,CASSQDRISNYGYTF
many,NA,TRBV2,TRBJ1-5,TGTGCCAGCAGACAGGATTTTAGCAATCAGCCCCAGCATTTT,CASRQDFSNQPQHF
NA,NA,TRBV4-1,TRBJ1-1,TGCGCCAGCAGCCAAGATGGCACCATGAACACTGAAGCTTTCTTT,CASSQDGTMNTEAFF
many,NA,TRBV20-1,TRBJ2-7,TGCAGTGCTACCCAACTTCCCACTTGGTCAGGCGAGCAGTACTTC,CSATQLPTWSGEQYF
few,NA,TRBV18,TRBJ1-2,TGTGCCAGCTCACCACTCCGGGAGGATGGCTATGGCTACACCTTC,CASSPLREDGYGYTF
many,NA,TRBV5-8,TRBJ2-7,TGTGCCAGCAGCTTGGAGGGCAGGGTGCACGAGCAGTACTTC,CASSLEGRVHEQYF
many,TRBD2,TRBV20-1,TRBJ2-7,TGCAGTGCTAGAGATTCAGGACTAGACCTCTACGAGCAGTACTTC,CSARDSGLDLYEQYF
many,TRBD1,TRBV13,TRBJ2-7,TGTGCCAGCAGCTCACGGGACAGGGGCTACGAGCAGTACTTC,CASSSRDRGYEQYF
many,NA,TRBV28,TRBJ1-1,TGTGCCAGCAGTTTATGGGGAGGGGGGATCACTGAAGCTTTCTTT,CASSLWGGGITEAFF
many,NA,TRBV6-9,TRBJ1-5,TGTGCCAGCCGGGGGGGGGCTGGCAATCAGCCCCAGCATTTT,CASRGGAGNQPQHF
many,NA,TRBV28,TRBJ1-1,TGTGCCAGCACCACCCTCCCTGAAGGGGGGAACACTGAAGCTTTCTTT,CASTTLPEGGNTEAFF
many,NA,TRBV9,TRBJ1-1,TGTGCCAGCAGCGGCGGGACAATCTCTGAAGCTTTCTTT,CASSGGTISEAFF
few,TRBD1,TRBV7-9,TRBJ1-1,TGTGCCAGCAGCCCACCAGGGGGGCTTGAAGCTTTCTTT,CASSPPGGLEAFF
NA,NA,TRBV19,TRBJ2-2,TGTGCCAGTAGTACGCGAAATGGACCCGGGGAGCTGTTTTTT,CASSTRNGPGELFF
many,TRBD1,TRBV6-1,TRBJ2-5,TGTGCCAGCAGTGAAGCGCCAACAGGGGGCCAAGAGACCCAGTACTTC,CASSEAPTGGQETQYF
few,TRBD2,TRBV9,TRBJ2-2,TGTGTCAGCAGCCCCTGGGAGGGAGAAACCGGGGAGCTGTTTTTT,CVSSPWEGETGELFF
once,TRBD1,TRBV6-4,TRBJ1-2,TGTGCCAGCAGTGACCCGACAGGGGTCTGGTATCTGGGTTACACCTTC,CASSDPTGVWYLGYTF
NA,NA,TRBV4-1,TRBJ2-7,TGCGCCAGCAGCCATCCCGTGCTTCGGGAGCAGTACTTC,CASSHPVLREQYF
NA,NA,TRBV18,TRBJ2-2,TGTGCCAGCTCACCCCGCGAGAAGGAGGAGCTGTTTTTT,CASSPREKEELFF
many,TRBD2,TRBV7-8,TRBJ2-2,TGTGCCAGCAGCGCGAGGGGAGGGTCGAACACCGGGGAGCTGTTTTTT,CASSARGGSNTGELFF
few,TRBD1,TRBV5-1,TRBJ1-4,TGCGCCAGCAGCTTCCAGGGGGCGCGAACTGAAAAACTGTTTTTT,CASSFQGARTEKLFF
many,NA,TRBV12-3/TRBV12-4,TRBJ2-5,TGTGCCAGCAGTTTATTAGTTGCGGAGACCCAGTACTTC,CASSLLVAETQYF
NA,NA,TRBV28,TRBJ1-2,TGTGCCACCGCGCACCCAATCTATGGCTACACCTTC,CATAHPIYGYTF
many,TRBD1,TRBV29-1,TRBJ1-1,TGCAGCGCCAAGGACAGGGGAACTGAAGCTTTCTTT,CSAKDRGTEAFF
many,TRBD1,TRBV7-2,TRBJ2-5,TGTGCCAGCAGCTCGTTACCGGGACAGAAGATCCAAGAGACCCAGTACTTC,CASSSLPGQKIQETQYF
many,NA,TRBV5-5,TRBJ1-2,TGTGCCAGCAGCCTCGGGGTGGGCAAGTCCTATGGCTACACCTTC,CASSLGVGKSYGYTF
NA,NA,TRBV6-2/TRBV6-3,TRBJ1-5,TGTGCCAGCAGTTACATCCAGCAAAATCAGCCCCAGCATTTT,CASSYIQQNQPQHF
many,NA,TRBV28,TRBJ1-1,TGTGCCAGCAGTTTACAGACGGGAGGGGAGTACACTGAAGCTTTCTTT,CASSLQTGGEYTEAFF
many,NA,TRBV5-1,TRBJ1-1,TGCGCCAGCAGCTTGGGCACCACGTTGAACACTGAAGCTTTCTTT,CASSLGTTLNTEAFF
many,NA,TRBV7-8,TRBJ2-7,TGTGCCAGCAGCATGGGTGGCCTCACCTACGAGCAGTACTTC,CASSMGGLTYEQYF
many,NA,TRBV28,TRBJ1-3,TGTGCCAGCAGCCTCCTTATTACTGGAAACACCATATATTTT,CASSLLITGNTIYF
NA,NA,TRBV13,TRBJ1-1,TGTGCCAGCAGCTTAGGTTCACATGGGAACACTGAAGCTTTCTTT,CASSLGSHGNTEAFF
many,NA,TRBV12-3/TRBV12-4,TRBJ1-1,TGTGCCAGCTGGGATGGGACTGAAGCTTTCTTT,CASWDGTEAFF
many,TRBD1,TRBV7-9,TRBJ1-1,TGTGCCAGCAGCTTGAGACAGGGCTCTGAAGCTTTCTTT,CASSLRQGSEAFF
few,NA,TRBV19,TRBJ1-2,TGTGCCAGTACTCACCCAGGGGCGGGTTTGAAGAACTATGGCTACACCTTC,CASTHPGAGLKNYGYTF
many,NA,TRBV2,TRBJ2-7,TGTGCCAGCAGTGAGGGGAACGAGCAGTACTTC,CASSEGNEQYF
few,TRBD1,TRBV7-2,TRBJ2-4,TGTGCCAGCAGCCCTTGGACAGGGGAGGCCAAAAACATTCAGTACTTC,CASSPWTGEAKNIQYF
many,TRBD1,TRBV5-1,TRBJ1-2,TGCGCCAGCAGCCCGAGGGGACAGGAGTATGGCTACACCTTC,CASSPRGQEYGYTF
few,TRBD1,TRBV2,TRBJ1-3,TGTGCCAGCAGCTCGGACAGGGGGCGAGGGAACACCATATATTTT,CASSSDRGRGNTIYF
many,NA,TRBV27,TRBJ1-1,TGTGCCCGCAGTCCAACGACAGAAGAAGTGAACACTGAAGCTTTCTTT,CARSPTTEEVNTEAFF
many,NA,TRBV20-1,TRBJ1-3,TGCAGTGCTAGAGATGGTGGGGGCCAATATTTT,CSARDGGGQYF
NA,NA,TRBV3-1,TRBJ2-7,TGTGCCAGCAGCCCCCTCGCCGGGCCGGACACCTACGAGCAGTACTTC,CASSPLAGPDTYEQYF
NA,NA,TRBV6-1,TRBJ1-2,TGTGCCAGCAGTCGCCTAGGGGAGCCCGCTAACTATGGCTACACCTTC,CASSRLGEPANYGYTF
many,TRBD1,TRBV6-2/TRBV6-3,TRBJ1-2,TGTGCCAGCAGTCACGGGACAGAACACTATGGCTACACCTTC,CASSHGTEHYGYTF
NA,TRBD1,TRBV12-3/TRBV12-4,TRBJ1-1,TGTGCCAGCACCGGACAGGGGGTAGGGAACACTGAAGCTTTCTTT,CASTGQGVGNTEAFF
NA,TRBD1,TRBV6-1,TRBJ1-2,TGTGCCAGCAGTGGACAGGGGCACGATGGCTACACCTTC,CASSGQGHDGYTF
many,TRBD1,TRBV15,TRBJ1-1,TGTGCCACCAGCAACGAGGGGGCACCGACTGAAGCTTTCTTT,CATSNEGAPTEAFF
NA,TRBD1,TRBV6-9,TRBJ1-5,TGTGCCAGCAGGGGACAGGGGAGATATAGCAATCAGCCCCAGCATTTT,CASRGQGRYSNQPQHF
few,TRBD2,TRBV20-1,TRBJ2-5,TGCAGTGCTAGCTGGGTAGCGGGCCAGAGTGGGACCCAGTACTTC,CSASWVAGQSGTQYF
few,TRBD1,TRBV2,TRBJ1-5,TGTGCCAGCAGTGGAGGGACAGGGGGATTGGGTCAGCCCCAGCATTTT,CASSGGTGGLGQPQHF
NA,TRBD1,TRBV15,TRBJ2-7,TGTGCCACCAGCGGGACAGGGGTCTCCTACGAGCAGTACTTC,CATSGTGVSYEQYF
many,NA,TRBV7-6,TRBJ1-1,TGTGCCAGCAGCACACAAACGAACACTGAAGCTTTCTTT,CASSTQTNTEAFF
many,NA,TRBV11-1,TRBJ2-2,TGTGCCAGCAGCATGAGGGGTTTCACGAACACCGGGGAGCTGTTTTTT,CASSMRGFTNTGELFF
few,NA,TRBV19,TRBJ2-2,TGTGCCAGTTCGGACGAGTACACCGGGGAGCTGTTTTTT,CASSDEYTGELFF
few,TRBD2,TRBV7-6,TRBJ2-7,TGTGCCAGCAGCCAAGGGTCTAGCGGGGGGGCCTCCTACGAGCAGTACTTC,CASSQGSSGGASYEQYF
many,NA,TRBV2,TRBJ1-2,TGTGCCAGCAGTCCGGGGCCAGTCCTTCACTATGGCTACACCTTC,CASSPGPVLHYGYTF
many,NA,TRBV6-1,TRBJ1-1,TGTGCCAGCAGTGATGTCCCCTCAACTGAGGCTTTCTTT,CASSDVPSTEAFF